This record covers a single TCR beta chain. The data belong to a study of blood T cell repertoires in COVID-19. The wider study: Some COVID-19 samples were acute and others convalescent; all came from the United States, Italy and Spain.

In the study's own analysis: For nucleated cells, counts were estimated from reference gene primer amplification. Profiling relied on immunoSEQ multiplex PCR, and the TCRdb table lists in-frame clones only, not all of them. V and J calls and clone size are those listed in that table; D and trimming were worked out from the DNA. This table holds roughly 260,000 clones, around 86% found once. The trim removed 2 bases at V and 8 bases at J, leaving 7 bases unmatched. This CDR3 has 14 amino acids. Per the germline V gene, CDR1 is SGHDT and CDR2 is YYEEEE. Sequenced: peripheral blood. The rearrangement joins TRBV5-6 to TRBJ1-2; 9 positions agree with TRBD1. The TCR was taken from a man between 40 and 49 years old who had recovered from COVID-19. The DNA of the CDR3 is TGTGCCAGCAGCTTAGCGGGACAGGGAAGCGGCTACACCTTC. Its translation: CASSLAGQGSGYTF.